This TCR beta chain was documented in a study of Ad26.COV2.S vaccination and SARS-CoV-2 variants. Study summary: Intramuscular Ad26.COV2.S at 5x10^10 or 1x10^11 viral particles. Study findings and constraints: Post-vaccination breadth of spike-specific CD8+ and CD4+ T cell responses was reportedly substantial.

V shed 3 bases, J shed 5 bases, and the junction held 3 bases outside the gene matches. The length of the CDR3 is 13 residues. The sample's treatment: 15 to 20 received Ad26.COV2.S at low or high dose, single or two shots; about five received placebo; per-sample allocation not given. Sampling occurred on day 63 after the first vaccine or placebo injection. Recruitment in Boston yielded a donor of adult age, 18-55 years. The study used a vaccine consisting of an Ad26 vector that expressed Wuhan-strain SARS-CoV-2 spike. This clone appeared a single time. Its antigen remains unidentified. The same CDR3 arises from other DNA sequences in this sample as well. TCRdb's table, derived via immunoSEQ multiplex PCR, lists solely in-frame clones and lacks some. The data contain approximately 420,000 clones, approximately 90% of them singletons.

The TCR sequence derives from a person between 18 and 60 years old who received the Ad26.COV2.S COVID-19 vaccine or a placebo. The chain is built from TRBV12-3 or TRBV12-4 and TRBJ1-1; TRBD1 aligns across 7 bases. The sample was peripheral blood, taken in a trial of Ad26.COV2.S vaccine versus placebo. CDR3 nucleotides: TGTGCCAGCAGTTTTTCAGGGGGGACTGAAGCTTTCTTT. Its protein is CASSFSGGTEAFF.